This T cell receptor beta chain originates from a study of T-cell memory formation after mild COVID-19. Study results and limitations: Pre-infection memory held some responding clones, suggesting pre-existing cross-reactive T cells responded.

Deletions cut 4 bases from V and 2 bases from J, with 12 bases between. Germline V gene sequence: CDR1 ENHRY, CDR2 SYGVKD. CDR3 length: 14 residues. cDNA libraries for TCR alpha and TCR beta, carrying sample barcodes and UMIs, came from 5'RACE with constant-segment primers. MiXCR was run by TCRdb on the 5' RACE reads, yielding one entry per CDR3 protein. The sample holds approximately 400,000 distinct CDR3 sequences, about 20% seen once. About this clonotype: The antigen remains undetermined.

The chain combines TRBV10-3 with TRBJ2-7; TRBD2 is a possible D gene (5 bases). The receptor was derived from a man aged 18 to 30 who had mild COVID-19 (a few samples of this study predate the infection). Cell type and time point are not known. Sequencing was performed on PBMCs or a T cell subset sorted from them (not recorded which). The DNA of the CDR3 is TGTGCCATCAGTGCAAACGGGGTGACCTACGAGCAGTACGTC. Its translation: CAISANGVTYEQYV.